The 30 T cell receptor beta chains below all came from one sample that was sequenced in a study of T cells in Graves' hyperthyroidism and ophthalmopathy. RNA transcripts served as the template for amplifying TCR beta CDR3 regions. HTBI primers were the set used in a first-round RT-PCR of the TCR CDR3. Using its own MiXCR run on the multiplex PCR reads, TCRdb lists one record per CDR3 protein. The data hold approximately 630,000 distinct CDR3 sequences, with around 15% observed a single time. Sequenced input: blood. Every receptor here comes from a young woman with Graves' hyperthyroidism.

The chain recombines TRBV6-2 or TRBV6-3 with TRBJ2-1; 10 bases line up with TRBD1. J lost 9 bases, V lost 5 bases, and 4 bases had no gene match. Germline CDR1 MNHEY, CDR2 SVGEGT. The CDR3 length is 13 residues. CDR3 region: CASSTGQGSEQFF. DNA for the CDR3: TGTGCCAGCAGTACGGGACAGGGGAGTGAGCAGTTCTTC.

This clonotype was counted ten times or more. The chain links TRBV6-2 or TRBV6-3 to TRBJ2-1, with 8 bases lining up with TRBD2. CDR1 and CDR2 (germline): MNHEY, SVGEGT. CDR3 length: 13 residues. Trimming removed 5 bases from V and 9 bases from J; junction bases left unmatched: 6. This chain's CDR3 is CASSQGLVAEQFF. The CDR3 DNA reads as TGTGCCAGCAGTCAGGGACTAGTTGCTGAGCAGTTCTTC.

This clonotype was recorded at least ten times. This sequence joins TRBV7-3 and TRBJ2-3; 7 bases match TRBD2. Germline values: CDR1 SGHTA, CDR2 FQGTGA. The CDR3 has 15 amino acids. The ends lost 2 bases at V and 6 bases at J; junction bases unmatched: 8. The CDR3 sequence is CASSLLGGEGDTQYF. CDR3 DNA: TGTGCCAGCAGCTTATTGGGAGGGGAGGGGGATACGCAGTATTTT.

This clonotype showed up just a few times. CDR3 loop: CATSDFRHRETGQETQYF. CDR3 in DNA: TGTGCCACCAGTGATTTCCGGCACAGGGAGACAGGACAAGAGACCCAGTACTTC. J is TRBJ2-5 and V is TRBV24-1, with D perhaps TRBD1 (6 bases). The germline gives CDR1 KGHDR, CDR2 SFDVKD. The CDR3 sequence is 18 residues long. Between the trimmed V and J ends, which lost 1 base and 2 bases, there was a span of 19 bases.

The chain recombines TRBV20-1 with TRBJ1-5; 7 bases agree with TRBD1. The CDR3 sequence is 14 residues long. Germline CDR1 DFQATT, CDR2 SNEGSKA (reference sequence). V was clipped by 3 bases and J by 9 bases; unmatched bases: 11. Here the CDR3 reads CSARNDRAGRPQHF. The CDR3 bases are TGCAGTGCTAGGAACGACAGGGCCGGGAGGCCCCAGCATTTT.

The J gene is TRBJ1-2, the V gene TRBV19, with TRBD1 identical over 7 bases. Trimming at V came to 7 bases and at J to 3 bases, leaving 8 bases not matched to a gene. The CDR3 has 14 amino acids. Germline V gene lookup returns CDR1 LNHDA and CDR2 SQIVND (reference sequence). CDR3 in DNA: TGTGCCAGTAAATACGACAGGGCGCACTATGGCTACACCTTC. It codes for CASKYDRAHYGYTF.

This clonotype has a handful of counts. J is TRBJ1-2 and V is TRBV28, with unresolved D. The V end was cut by 3 bases, the J end by 7 bases, with 12 bases between. CDR3 length: 13 residues. Germline lookup yields CDR1 MDHEN and CDR2 SYDVKM. The CDR3 DNA reads TGTGCCAGCAGTTTCCGTCTAGCGACTGGCTACACCTTC. Its protein is CASSFRLATGYTF.

This clonotype was seen only a few times. The rearrangement joins TRBV18 to TRBJ2-1, with 9 positions matching TRBD2. In germline, CDR1 is KGHSH, CDR2 LQKENI. The CDR3 covers 14 residues. The junction had 3 bases not matched to a gene; V was cut back by 2 bases and J by 7 bases. CDR3 nucleotides: TGTGCCAGCTCACCAGGGACTAGCACGAATGAGCAGTTCTTC. Amino acids: CASSPGTSTNEQFF.

Notes on this clonotype: Since a much larger clone is just one base distant, this may be a read error. V gene TRBV3-1 combines with J gene TRBJ1-4, with D possibly matching TRBD1 (5 bases). The CDR3 runs 16 residues. With 1 base removed from V and 8 bases from J, the gap between germline ends came to 17 bases. Germline CDR1 reads LGHDT; CDR2 reads YNNKEL (reference sequence). The CDR3 DNA follows: TGTGCCAGCAGCCAAGGACGGGGCGGATTTGGAGAAAAACTGTTTTTT. Protein product: CASSQGRGGFGEKLFF.

This clonotype was picked up many times. The gene calls are TRBV6-1 and TRBJ1-5; TRBD1 might be the D (5 bases). The CDR3 is 13 amino acids. V lost 4 bases and J 7 bases, leaving 11 bases between the germline ends. The germline CDR1 and CDR2 sequences are MNHNS and SASEGT. CDR3 sequence (DNA): TGTGCCAGCAGTGGTCAGGGCAGGCAGCCCCAGCATTTT. It codes for CASSGQGRQPQHF.

This clonotype was found many times. The chain combines TRBV5-1 with TRBJ1-1; D gene unclear. Trimming took off 5 bases at V and 2 bases at J, with 16 bases between the two ends. The CDR3 runs to 15 residues. Germline lookup yields CDR1 SGHRS and CDR2 YFSETQ. CDR3 bases: TGCGCCAGCAGGGTAAACAGTGGGCTAAACACTGAAGCTTTCTTT. Its translation is CASRVNSGLNTEAFF. The complete variable domain, with remaining parts taken from reference TRBV5-1 and TRBJ1-1, reads KAGVTQTPRYLIKTRGQQVTLSCSPISGHRSVSWYQQTPGQGLQFLFEYFSETQRNKGNFPGRFSGRQFSNSRSEMNVSTLELGDSALYLCASRVNSGLNTEAFFGQGTRLTVV.

The V gene is TRBV7-9, the J gene TRBJ1-1; the D gene is possibly TRBD1 (6 bases). The CDR3 is made up of 11 amino acids. Deletions cut 2 bases from V and 11 bases from J, with 9 bases between. CDR1 and CDR2 (germline): SEHNR, FQNEAQ (reference sequence). This chain's CDR3 is CASSLQGGAFF. In DNA form, the CDR3 reads TGTGCCAGCAGCTTACAAGGGGGGGCTTTCTTT.

At least ten counts were recorded for this clonotype. This chain connects TRBV7-9 to TRBJ2-2; TRBD2 aligns across 12 bases. In germline, CDR1 is SEHNR, CDR2 FQNEAQ (reference sequence). The CDR3 spans 15 residues. V dropped 4 bases and J dropped 5; count of bases not matched to a gene: 2. CDR3 amino acids: CASSSLAGGTGELFF. As DNA, the CDR3 is TGTGCCAGCAGCTCACTAGCGGGAGGTACCGGGGAGCTGTTTTTT. The variable domain in full, with the rest retrieved from reference TRBV7-9 and TRBJ2-2, is DTGVSQNPRHKITKRGQNVTFRCDPISEHNRLYWYRQTLGQGPEFLTYFQNEAQLEKSRLLSDRFSAERPKGSFSTLEIQRTEQGDSAMYLCASSSLAGGTGELFFGEGSRLTVL.

CDR3 protein: CASSVSGYLTDTQYF. As DNA, the CDR3 is TGTGCCAGCAGCGTTAGCGGGTATTTGACAGATACGCAGTATTTT. This chain joins TRBV9 and TRBJ2-3; 7 bases fit TRBD2. With 2 bases clipped from V and 3 bases from J, the junction kept 6 bases outside the gene matches. The CDR3 contains 15 residues. Germline V gene sequence: CDR1 SGDLS, CDR2 YYNGEE.

This clonotype was counted a few times. The chain combines TRBV24-1 with TRBJ2-2; the D is unclear. Germline-derived CDR1 and CDR2 are KGHDR and SFDVKD. The CDR3 spans 15 residues. V lost 8 bases, J lost 1 base, and 13 bases lay in between. The CDR3 reads CATMSSVLNTGELFF. For the CDR3, the DNA is TGTGCCACCATGAGTTCCGTCCTGAACACCGGGGAGCTGTTTTTT.

This clonotype appeared many times. V is TRBV20-1 and J is TRBJ2-5; possible D gene TRBD1, 6 bases. V lost 6 bases to trimming and J lost 3 bases, with 17 bases between them. The CDR3 length is 14 residues. CDR1 and CDR2 (germline): DFQATT, SNEGSKA (reference sequence). The CDR3 loop is CSAGEGYREETQYF. The CDR3 region has the DNA TGCAGTGCAGGAGAGGGGTACAGGGAAGAGACCCAGTACTTC.

V is TRBV9 and J is TRBJ2-2; 13 bases are shared with TRBD2. Looked up from germline, CDR1 is SGDLS and CDR2 is YYNGEE. The V and J ends lost 4 bases and 8 bases, in that order; junction bases with no gene match: 8. The CDR3 length is 16 residues. CDR3 protein: CASSPGLAGAGGELFF. The DNA for the CDR3 is TGTGCCAGCAGCCCCGGACTAGCGGGAGCGGGTGGGGAGCTGTTTTTT.

This clonotype was counted only a few times. The chain employs TRBV11-1 and TRBJ2-1, with D perhaps TRBD2 (5 bases). Germline values: CDR1 SGHAT, CDR2 FQDESV (reference sequence). Trimming removed 4 bases from V and 4 bases from J, with 20 bases in between. The CDR3 is 17 amino acids. DNA of the CDR3: TGTGCCAGCAGCTGGGCGCGAAGCTCCAGAGGGTACAATGAGCAGTTCTTC. Translating gives CASSWARSSRGYNEQFF.

This clonotype occurred many times. The chain has TRBV6-1 and TRBJ2-5; 7 bases match TRBD1. The CDR3 has 14 residues. Germline CDR1 reads MNHNS; CDR2 reads SASEGT. V was clipped by 7 bases and J by 2 bases; unmatched bases: 7. The CDR3 is CASTIQGSQETQYF. CDR3 in DNA: TGTGCCAGCACTATACAGGGGTCACAAGAGACCCAGTACTTC.

The V call is TRBV7-3, the J call TRBJ1-5, with D perhaps matching TRBD1 (6 bases). Per germline, CDR1 SGHTA and CDR2 FQGTGA. The CDR3 length is 18 residues. V lost 7 bases to trimming and J lost 2 bases, with 24 bases between them. The CDR3, as DNA: TGTGCCAGCAACCCCGAGCCAGGGGACGGGATCTGCAATCAGCCCCAGCATTTT. Translation gives CASNPEPGDGICNQPQHF.

The V call is TRBV4-1, the J call TRBJ1-3; a possible D gene is TRBD1 (5 bases). Germline CDR1 MGHRA, CDR2 YSYEKL. Trimming left V 0 bases short and J 0 bases short, with 12 bases between. This CDR3 has 17 residues. DNA of the CDR3: TGCGCCAGCAGCCAAGATGGGTTCGGGACCTCTGGAAACACCATATATTTT. Its translation: CASSQDGFGTSGNTIYF.

This clonotype was observed a handful of times. As DNA, the CDR3 is TGTGCCAGCAGCTTTCCCCGCCACGAACAGCGGAAGGACCTACTACTTCCCAAAAACATTCAGTACTTC. Amino acids: CASSFPRHEQRKDLLLPKNIQYF. The chain uses TRBV7-6 and TRBJ2-4, with D possibly being TRBD2 (5 bases). Germline V CDR1 and CDR2: SGHVS, FNYEAQ. V gave up 3 bases and J gave up 2 bases, with 35 bases separating them. The length of the CDR3 is 23 residues. Together with reference TRBV7-6 and TRBJ2-4, the CDR3 gives the full variable domain: GAGVSQSPRYKVTKRGQDVALRCDPISGHVSLYWYRQALGQGPEFLTYFNYEAQQDKSGLPNDRFSAERPEGSISTLTIQRTEQRDSAMYRCASSFPRHEQRKDLLLPKNIQYFGAGTRLSVL.

This clonotype appeared a few times. The V call is TRBV28, the J call TRBJ1-4; maybe TRBD1 (5 bases). The CDR3 extends over 14 amino acids. Germline CDR1 is MDHEN and CDR2 is SYDVKM. With 8 bases removed from V and 4 bases from J, the gap between germline ends came to 14 bases. For the CDR3, the DNA is TGTGCCAGCGTGCGGGACGGGAATAATGAAAAACTGTTTTTT. Its translation: CASVRDGNNEKLFF.

This clonotype has a count of ten or more. The V gene is TRBV7-8, the J gene TRBJ1-1; D is perhaps TRBD1 (5 bases). The V gene lost 2 bases and the J gene lost 8 bases, with 9 bases spanning the gap. The CDR3 sequence is 12 residues long. CDR1 is SGHVS and CDR2 is FQNEAQ in the germline V gene. The CDR3 is CASSLSGGEAFF. DNA of the CDR3: TGTGCCAGCAGCTTATCGGGGGGAGAAGCTTTCTTT.

The rearrangement links TRBV3-1 to TRBJ2-7, with D perhaps TRBD1 (6 bases). CDR3 length equals 15 residues. Germline CDR1 LGHDT, CDR2 YNNKEL (reference sequence). Trimming took off 0 bases at V and 5 bases at J, with 14 bases between the two ends. The CDR3, as DNA: TGTGCCAGCAGCCAAGACCCGGGACAACTGGACGAGCAGTACTTC. Protein product: CASSQDPGQLDEQYF.

This clonotype was recorded at least ten times. An end of the junction differs from the germline gene, which may be a read error. This chain connects TRBV11-3 to TRBJ2-1, with 7 nucleotides matching TRBD2. The CDR3 extends over 15 amino acids. Germline CDR1 is SGHNT and CDR2 is YENEEA. CDR3 bases: TGTGCCGGCAGCCGTCGGGCGGGAGCGTCTTATGAGCAGTTCTTC. This translates into CAGSRRAGASYEQFF.

This clonotype was counted only a few times. The chain uses TRBV12-3 or TRBV12-4 and TRBJ1-5, with D perhaps matching TRBD1 (6 bases). CDR3 length equals 14 residues. V was shortened by 6 bases and J by 6 bases, with 15 bases between the two germline ends. This chain's CDR3 is CASSKQGSAQPQHF. The CDR3 coding sequence is TGTGCCAGCAGCAAACAGGGATCAGCTCAGCCCCAGCATTTT.

This clonotype was observed at least ten times. V and J are TRBV7-6 and TRBJ2-7, with D tentatively TRBD2 (6 bases). The germline V gene has CDR1 SGHVS and CDR2 FNYEAQ. The CDR3 is 15 amino acids. V was trimmed by 0 bases and J by 0 bases, leaving 9 bases between them. CDR3 sequence (DNA): TGTGCCAGCAGCTTAGCGGAGGGGTACTCCTACGAGCAGTACTTC. Amino acid sequence: CASSLAEGYSYEQYF. The full variable domain, rest sourced from reference TRBV7-6 and TRBJ2-7, is GAGVSQSPRYKVTKRGQDVALRCDPISGHVSLYWYRQALGQGPEFLTYFNYEAQQDKSGLPNDRFSAERPEGSISTLTIQRTEQRDSAMYRCASSLAEGYSYEQYFGPGTRLTVT.

The table lists this clonotype with many counts. The CDR3 spells CASSPGVGPTYEQYF. As DNA, the CDR3 is TGTGCCAGCAGCCCCGGCGTGGGACCAACATACGAGCAGTACTTC. The chain carries TRBV7-3 and TRBJ2-7; TRBD1 or TRBD2 may be the D gene (5 bases each). Germline-derived CDR1 and CDR2 are SGHTA and FQGTGA. Trimming pared 5 bases from V and 4 bases from J, leaving 18 bases between. This CDR3 contains 15 residues.

The chain links TRBV19 to TRBJ2-2; D not resolved. Trimming left V 5 bases short and J 0 bases short, with 10 bases between. The V gene's germline CDR1 is LNHDA and CDR2 SQIVND (reference sequence). The CDR3 spans 15 residues. CDR3 nucleotide sequence: TGTGCCAGTAGTCCAGGCCATACGAACACCGGGGAGCTGTTTTTT. Its translation: CASSPGHTNTGELFF.